The entry that follows covers one T cell receptor (beta chain) sequence. Antigen specificity is unknown. The data stem from a study of lymphopenia after photon versus proton radiotherapy. The V end lost 5 bases, the J end lost 3 bases, and 20 bases lay between the germline ends. Germline loops: CDR1 SQVTM, CDR2 ANQGSEA. This CDR3 spans 15 amino acids. The assay was immunoSEQ multiplex PCR, and TCRdb's table has in-frame clones only and misses some. The sample holds 55,000 to 70,000 clones, about 90% seen once. Whole-study findings and limits: Larger post-nadir TCR diversity loss correlated inversely with survival in deceased patients. Relative stability marked proton patients; photon patients lost diversity and naive cells.

This TCR came from a man of 80 years or more with esophageal cancer. The sample in question was peripheral blood, obtained from a patient treated with proton-based radiotherapy. The V and J genes are TRBV29-1 and TRBJ2-7; D may be TRBD1 (5 bases). Here the CDR3 reads CSVRVAQGGHYEQYF. The CDR3 DNA reads as TGCAGCGTTAGAGTGGCGCAGGGTGGACACTACGAGCAGTACTTC.